What follows are 14 T cell receptor beta chains derived from one specimen sequenced in a study of CD8 T cells in ankylosing spondylitis. Study observations and caveats: In ankylosing spondylitis blood, a motif of roughly eight highly homologous TCR beta variants appeared characteristic.

Via MiXCR, TCRdb re-called the 5' RACE reads, giving one row per CDR3 protein. The sample holds over 400,000 distinct CDR3 sequences; around 26% are singletons and the top ten take roughly 0.9%. No cognate antigen is known for these TCRs. The sequencing input was blood, either unsorted or a sorted T cell fraction (not recorded which). Source of these receptors: a male donor with ankylosing spondylitis.

The table lists this clonotype with a few counts. The chain employs TRBV5-1 and TRBJ2-5; tentative D call: TRBD2 (6 bases). Trimming took 5 bases from V and 7 from J, leaving 21 bases between them. The length of the CDR3 is 15 residues. Germline V gene lookup returns CDR1 SGHRS and CDR2 YFSETQ. The CDR3 protein is CASRQDTGRLGTQYF. CDR3 DNA: TGCGCCAGCAGACAAGATACGGGGAGGTTAGGGACCCAGTACTTC. The whole variable domain, filled in from reference TRBV5-1 and TRBJ2-5, reads KAGVTQTPRYLIKTRGQQVTLSCSPISGHRSVSWYQQTPGQGLQFLFEYFSETQRNKGNFPGRFSGRQFSNSRSEMNVSTLELGDSALYLCASRQDTGRLGTQYFGPGTRLLVL.

As to this clonotype: A much larger clone sits a single nucleotide away, making a read error possible. This chain connects TRBV12-3 or TRBV12-4 to TRBJ2-5, with D uncertain. V was trimmed by 2 bases and J by 5 bases, leaving 6 bases between them. The CDR3 loop spans 12 amino acids. CDR3 in DNA: TGTGCCAGCAGTTTAATGTGGGAGACCCAGTACTTC. Residues: CASSLMWETQYF.

The rearrangement joins TRBV20-1 to TRBJ2-7; TRBD2 matches at 10 bases. This CDR3 comprises 16 residues. Germline loops: CDR1 DFQATT, CDR2 SNEGSKA (reference sequence). V dropped 7 bases and J dropped 10; count of bases not matched to a gene: 22. CDR3 sequence: CSGMGLASLTGFQQYF. The CDR3 bases are TGCAGTGGTATGGGACTAGCGTCACTTACCGGTTTCCAACAGTACTTC.

V usage is TRBV7-9 and J usage is TRBJ2-7; 11 bases are a match to TRBD1. Germline loops: CDR1 SEHNR, CDR2 FQNEAQ (reference sequence). The junction had 9 bases not matched to a gene; V was cut back by 2 bases and J by 6 bases. This CDR3 has 16 residues. CDR3 sequence: CASSLSLPDRGLEQYF. CDR3 sequence (DNA): TGTGCCAGCAGCTTATCCCTTCCGGACAGGGGGCTCGAGCAGTACTTC.

The chain is built from TRBV11-1 and TRBJ2-1; unclear D gene. The CDR3 extends over 16 amino acids. Germline assignment: CDR1 SGHAT and CDR2 FQDESV (reference sequence). V lost 5 bases to trimming and J lost 2 bases, with 16 bases between them. In DNA form, the CDR3 reads TGTGCCAGCAGCCCACGGACCCGATTGACCTACAATGAGCAGTTCTTC. Translating gives CASSPRTRLTYNEQFF. Filled out from reference TRBV11-1 and TRBJ2-1, the complete variable domain reads EAEVAQSPRYKITEKSQAVAFWCDPISGHATLYWYRQILGQGPELLVQFQDESVVDDSQLPKDRFSAERLKGVDSTLKIQPAELGDSAMYLCASSPRTRLTYNEQFFGPGTRLTVL.

This clonotype was observed many times. CDR3: CATQIGELFF. DNA of the CDR3: TGTGCCACCCAGATCGGGGAGCTGTTTTTT. The chain couples TRBV10-3 to TRBJ2-2; D gene unclear. With 10 bases removed from V and 7 bases from J, the gap between germline ends came to 7 bases. Germline values: CDR1 ENHRY, CDR2 SYGVKD. The CDR3 contains 10 residues.

The chain carries TRBV11-3 and TRBJ2-2, with a possible D match to TRBD1 (5 bases). Trimming stripped 4 bases from V and 6 bases from J, with 18 bases between. In germline, CDR1 is SGHNT, CDR2 YENEEA. The CDR3 is 16 residues long. CDR3 in amino acids: CASSSKGNAYPGELFF. The CDR3, as DNA: TGTGCCAGCAGCTCCAAGGGGAACGCATATCCCGGGGAGCTGTTTTTT.

This clonotype was recorded a few times. V is TRBV29-1 and J is TRBJ2-3, with D unresolved. Germline lookup yields CDR1 SQVTM and CDR2 ANQGSEA. Trimming took 5 bases from V and 2 from J, leaving 11 bases between them. The CDR3 is made up of 13 amino acids. The CDR3 here is CSVFSILTDTQYF. CDR3 DNA sequence: TGCAGCGTTTTTAGCATTCTCACAGATACGCAGTATTTT.

CDR3 amino acids: CGSDEQFF. CDR3 nucleotides: TGTGGCTCCGATGAGCAGTTCTTC. The genes are TRBV30 and TRBJ2-1; no firm D call. The CDR3 has 8 amino acids. Per germline, CDR1 GTSNPN and CDR2 SVGIG (reference sequence).

CDR3 in amino acids: CSAINPGSHEQYV. CDR3 DNA: TGCAGTGCGATAAACCCAGGGTCCCACGAGCAGTACGTC. The chain links TRBV20-1 to TRBJ2-7, with a weak D call TRBD1 (5 bases). Trimming cost V 6 bases and J 5 bases, with 17 bases left between them. Germline V gives CDR1 DFQATT, CDR2 SNEGSKA (reference sequence). The CDR3 is 13 residues long.

The chain couples TRBV20-1 to TRBJ2-5; 8 bases are shared with TRBD1. Germline-derived CDR1 and CDR2 are DFQATT and SNEGSKA (reference sequence). This CDR3 spans 15 amino acids. V was pared by 1 base and J by 3 bases, with 7 bases of the junction left unmatched. CDR3 bases: TGCAGTGCTAGAGCGGGCGGGACAGGCAAAGAGACCCAGTACTTC. Translated, it gives CSARAGGTGKETQYF.

This clonotype appeared a few times. The V call is TRBV5-1, the J call TRBJ2-1; tentatively, D is TRBD2 (6 bases). The V gene lost 2 bases and the J gene lost 11 bases, with 14 bases spanning the gap. Germline lookup yields CDR1 SGHRS and CDR2 YFSETQ. CDR3 size: 13 residues. DNA of the CDR3: TGCGCCAGCAGCTTTCTTATAGCGGCCCAGCAGTTCTTC. As protein: CASSFLIAAQQFF.

This clonotype showed up just a few times. This chain links TRBV5-1 with TRBJ2-7; 11 bases align to TRBD2. The V and J ends lost 4 bases and 4 bases, in that order; junction bases with no gene match: 7. The CDR3 contains 15 residues. Germline values: CDR1 SGHRS, CDR2 YFSETQ. CDR3 protein: CASSLGTSGLYEQYV. CDR3 bases: TGCGCCAGCAGCCTGGGGACTAGCGGACTTTACGAGCAGTACGTC.

The table lists this clonotype with a few counts. The V and J genes are TRBV29-1 and TRBJ1-2; TRBD1 is a possible D gene (6 bases). Trimming took 5 bases from V and 4 from J, leaving 14 bases between them. The CDR3 runs to 13 residues. Germline lookup yields CDR1 SQVTM and CDR2 ANQGSEA. The CDR3 DNA reads as TGCAGCGTTCCTGGGGGGCCCTTCTATGGCTACACCTTC. It yields the protein CSVPGGPFYGYTF. The full variable domain, rest sourced from reference TRBV29-1 and TRBJ1-2, is SAVISQKPSRDICQRGTSLTIQCQVDSQVTMMFWYRQQPGQSLTLIATANQGSEATYESGFVIDKFPISRPNLTFSTLTVSNMSPEDSSIYLCSVPGGPFYGYTFGSGTRLTVV.